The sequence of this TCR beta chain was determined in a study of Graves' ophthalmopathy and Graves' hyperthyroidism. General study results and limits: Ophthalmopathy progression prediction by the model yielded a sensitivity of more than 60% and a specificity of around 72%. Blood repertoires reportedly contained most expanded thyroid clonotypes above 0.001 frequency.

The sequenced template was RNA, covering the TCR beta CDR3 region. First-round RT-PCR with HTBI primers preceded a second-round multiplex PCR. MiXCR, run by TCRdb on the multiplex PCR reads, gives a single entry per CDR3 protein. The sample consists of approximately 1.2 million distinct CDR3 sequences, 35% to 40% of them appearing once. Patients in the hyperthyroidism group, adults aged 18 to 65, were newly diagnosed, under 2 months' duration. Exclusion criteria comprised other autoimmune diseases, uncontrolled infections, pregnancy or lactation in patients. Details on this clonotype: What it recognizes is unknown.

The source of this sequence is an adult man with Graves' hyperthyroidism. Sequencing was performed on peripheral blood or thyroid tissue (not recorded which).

CDR3 amino acids: CASRRQGQRNEKLFF. The CDR3 DNA reads TGCGCCAGCAGACGACAGGGACAGAGAAATGAAAAACTGTTTTTT. The chain links TRBV5-1 to TRBJ1-4, with 7 positions matching TRBD1. Per the germline V gene, CDR1 is SGHRS and CDR2 is YFSETQ. Trimming cost V 5 bases and J 5 bases; bases outside gene matches: 9. CDR3 length: 15 residues. Based on the CDR3 plus reference TRBV5-1 and TRBJ1-4, the full variable domain is KAGVTQTPRYLIKTRGQQVTLSCSPISGHRSVSWYQQTPGQGLQFLFEYFSETQRNKGNFPGRFSGRQFSNSRSEMNVSTLELGDSALYLCASRRQGQRNEKLFFGSGTQLSVL.